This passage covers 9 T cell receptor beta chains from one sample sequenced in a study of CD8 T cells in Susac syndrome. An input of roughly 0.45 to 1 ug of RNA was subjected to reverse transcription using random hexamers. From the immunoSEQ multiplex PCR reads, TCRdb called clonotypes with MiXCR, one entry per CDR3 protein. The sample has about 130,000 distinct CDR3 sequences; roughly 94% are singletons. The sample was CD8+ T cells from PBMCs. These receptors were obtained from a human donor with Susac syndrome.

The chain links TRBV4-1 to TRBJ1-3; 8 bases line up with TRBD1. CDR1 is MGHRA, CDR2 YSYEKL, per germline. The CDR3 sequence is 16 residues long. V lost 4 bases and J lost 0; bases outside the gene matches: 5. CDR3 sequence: CASSRGQGDSGNTIYF. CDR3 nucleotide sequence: TGCGCCAGCAGCCGCGGACAGGGAGACTCTGGAAACACCATATATTTT.

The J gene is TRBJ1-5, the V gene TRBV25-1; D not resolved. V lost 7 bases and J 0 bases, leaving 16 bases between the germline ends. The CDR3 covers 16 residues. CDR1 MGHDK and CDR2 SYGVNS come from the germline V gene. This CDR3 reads CASKAQVNYSNQPQHF. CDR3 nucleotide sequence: TGTGCCAGCAAGGCCCAGGTCAATTATAGCAATCAGCCCCAGCATTTT.

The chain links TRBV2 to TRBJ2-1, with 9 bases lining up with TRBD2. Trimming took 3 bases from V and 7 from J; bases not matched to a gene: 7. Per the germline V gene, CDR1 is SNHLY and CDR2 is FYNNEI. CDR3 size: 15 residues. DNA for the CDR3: TGTGCCAGCAGTGACAGTAGCGGGAGTGTAAATGAGCAGTTCTTC. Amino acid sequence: CASSDSSGSVNEQFF.

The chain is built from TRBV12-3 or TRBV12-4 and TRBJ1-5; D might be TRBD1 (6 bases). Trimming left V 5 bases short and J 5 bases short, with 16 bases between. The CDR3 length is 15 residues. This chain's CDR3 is CASSTWTEEDQPQHF. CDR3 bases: TGTGCCAGCAGTACTTGGACAGAGGAGGATCAGCCCCAGCATTTT.

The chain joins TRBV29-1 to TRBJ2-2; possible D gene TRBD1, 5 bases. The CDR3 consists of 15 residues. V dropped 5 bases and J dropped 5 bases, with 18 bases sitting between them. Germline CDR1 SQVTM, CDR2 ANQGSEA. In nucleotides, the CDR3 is TGCAGCGTTTTTGGGGCAGGGTCAGGTACCGGGGAGCTGTTTTTT. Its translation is CSVFGAGSGTGELFF.

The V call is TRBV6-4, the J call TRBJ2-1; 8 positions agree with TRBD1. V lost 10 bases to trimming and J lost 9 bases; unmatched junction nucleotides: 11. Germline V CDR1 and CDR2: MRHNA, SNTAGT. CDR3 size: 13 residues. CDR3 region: CANSDRDGVEQFF. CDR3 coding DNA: TGTGCCAATTCGGACAGGGACGGAGTTGAGCAGTTCTTC.

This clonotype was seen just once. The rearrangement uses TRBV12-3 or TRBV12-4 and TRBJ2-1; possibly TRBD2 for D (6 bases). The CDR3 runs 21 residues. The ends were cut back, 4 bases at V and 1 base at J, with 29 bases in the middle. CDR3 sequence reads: CASSSPIGLARQGGSYNEQFF. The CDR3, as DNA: TGTGCCAGCAGTTCCCCCATCGGGCTAGCGAGACAAGGCGGGTCCTACAATGAGCAGTTCTTC.

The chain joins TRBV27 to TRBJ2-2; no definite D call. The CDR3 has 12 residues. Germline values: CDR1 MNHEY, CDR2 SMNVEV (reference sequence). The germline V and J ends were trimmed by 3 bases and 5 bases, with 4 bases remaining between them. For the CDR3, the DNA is TGTGCCAGCAGTTTTGGTACCGGGGAGCTGTTTTTT. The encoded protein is CASSFGTGELFF.

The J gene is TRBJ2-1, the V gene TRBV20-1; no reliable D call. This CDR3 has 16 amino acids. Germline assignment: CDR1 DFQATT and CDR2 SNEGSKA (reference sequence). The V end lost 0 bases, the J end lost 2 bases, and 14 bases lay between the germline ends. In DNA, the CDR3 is TGCAGTGCTAGAGAGGCGGTACAACATACCTACAATGAGCAGTTCTTC. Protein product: CSAREAVQHTYNEQFF.